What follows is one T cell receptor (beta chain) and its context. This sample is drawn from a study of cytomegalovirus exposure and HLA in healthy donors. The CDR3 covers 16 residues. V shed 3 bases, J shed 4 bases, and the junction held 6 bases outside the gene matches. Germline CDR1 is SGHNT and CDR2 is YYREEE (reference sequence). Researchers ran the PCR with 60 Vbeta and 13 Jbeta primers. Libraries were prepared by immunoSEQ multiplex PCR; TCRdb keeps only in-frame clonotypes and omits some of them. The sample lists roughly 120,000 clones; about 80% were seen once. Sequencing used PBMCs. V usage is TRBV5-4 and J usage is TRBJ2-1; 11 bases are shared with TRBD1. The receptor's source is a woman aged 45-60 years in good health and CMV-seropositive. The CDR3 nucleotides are TGTGCCAGCAGCTCCCGGACAGGGGGCGATTACAATGAGCAGTTCTTC. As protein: CASSSRTGGDYNEQFF.